A selection of T cell receptor beta chains follows, all from one sample in a study of identical twins. TCRdb fed the 5' RACE reads into MiXCR, producing one record per CDR3 protein. Altogether approximately 1.8 million distinct CDR3 sequences are present, around a third being singletons, with the ten largest covering more than 0.25%. The sequencing sample was made of cord blood. The source of these receptors is a newborn girl in good health. Each CDR3 is given with its conserved first and last residue. A D gene is named only where the DNA matches it firmly. Only part of the rows carry a size: once, few, many, or a class if the clone is expanded.

d_call,j_call,v_call,clone_size,cdr3_nt,cdr3_aa
.,TRBJ1-2,TRBV10-2,.,TGCGCCAGCACGGCGACGAGGGCTAACTATGGCTACGCCTTC,CASTATRANYGYAF
TRBD2,TRBJ2-7,TRBV13,.,TGTGCCAGCAGCCGGGGGGACTGGCTCGAAGTGGTCCATTACGAGCAGTACTTC,CASSRGDWLEVVHYEQYF
.,TRBJ1-2,TRBV5-1,.,TGCGCCAGCGCCGACGGCTATGGCTACACCTTC,CASADGYGYTF
TRBD2,TRBJ2-7,TRBV2,many,TGTGCCAGCCGTAGACTAGCGGCCTACGAGCAGTACTTC,CASRRLAAYEQYF
.,TRBJ2-1,TRBV29-1,.,TGCAGCGTTGAAGACTTAAGCGGTGAGCAGTTCTTC,CSVEDLSGEQFF
TRBD1,TRBJ1-6,TRBV3-1,.,TGTGCCAGCAGCCAAAGCCCCGGGACAGGGGATTCACCCCTCCACTTT,CASSQSPGTGDSPLHF
TRBD2,TRBJ2-3,TRBV10-3,.,TGTGCCATCAGTGTGGGAACTAGCGGGGGGACAGATACGCAGTATTTT,CAISVGTSGGTDTQYF
TRBD2,TRBJ2-7,TRBV5-1,few,TGCGCCAGCGGCCAGGGACTAGCCCCCTACGAGCAGTACTTC,CASGQGLAPYEQYF
.,TRBJ2-6,TRBV6-4,.,TGTGCCAGCCAACCCGGGGGCTCTGGGGCCAACGTCCTGACTTTC,CASQPGGSGANVLTF
TRBD2,TRBJ2-7,TRBV4-2,.,TGTGCCAGCAGCCAAGATTTAACTAGCGGGGGGCTGTCCTACGAGCAGTACTTC,CASSQDLTSGGLSYEQYF
TRBD2,TRBJ2-1,TRBV6-6,once,TGTGCCAGCAGTTACTCGTATAGCGGGAGCCTCAATGAGCAGTTCTTC,CASSYSYSGSLNEQFF
.,TRBJ1-2,TRBV20-1,.,.,CSASDRFYGCTF
TRBD1,TRBJ1-1,TRBV20-1,few,TGCAGTGCTAGAGAAGGGGACAGGAACACTGAAGCTTTCTTT,CSAREGDRNTEAFF
.,TRBJ2-5,TRBV11-1,.,TGTGCCAGCAGCACGCCTGGGGGCATCCAAGAGACCCAGTACTTC,CASSTPGGIQETQYF
TRBD2,TRBJ2-7,TRBV14,.,TGTGCCAGCAGCGCAAAGGTTAGCGGGAGCCCTAATGAGCAGTACTTC,CASSAKVSGSPNEQYF
.,TRBJ2-7,TRBV12-3/TRBV12-4,few,TGTGCCAGCAGCGCGGGACAACTCCCTTACGAGCAGTACTTC,CASSAGQLPYEQYF
.,TRBJ2-5,TRBV3-1,.,TGTGCCAGCAGCCACAGAAAAGAGACCCAGTACTTC,CASSHRKETQYF
TRBD1,TRBJ1-4,TRBV15,.,TGTGCCACCAGCAGAGATCTCCAGGGGGGTTATGAAAAACTGTTTTTT,CATSRDLQGGYEKLFF
.,TRBJ2-3,TRBV2,.,TGTGCCAGCAGTGAAGCGCCGGGGCGGGCAGATACGCAGTATTTT,CASSEAPGRADTQYF
TRBD2,TRBJ2-3,TRBV20-1,.,TGCAGTGCTCTCAAAGCGGGAGCCACAGATACGCAGTATTTT,CSALKAGATDTQYF
.,TRBJ1-3,TRBV11-2,few,TGTGCCAGCAGCTTAGATTACAGCCCGGGAAACACCATATATTTT,CASSLDYSPGNTIYF
.,TRBJ2-2,TRBV6-6,.,TGTGCCAGCAGTTACTCCCCGACTCTTACCGGGGAGCTGTTTTTT,CASSYSPTLTGELFF
.,TRBJ2-3,TRBV7-2,once,TGTGCCAGCAGCTCCGACAGATTTAATACGCAGTATTTT,CASSSDRFNTQYF
TRBD1,TRBJ1-5,TRBV20-1,few,TGCAGTGCTAGACCGGGACAGGGAGGTCAGCCCCAGCATTTT,CSARPGQGGQPQHF
TRBD2,TRBJ2-1,TRBV7-2,few,TGTGCCAGCAGCAAGGGGACTAGCGGGAGAATCTACAATGAGCAGTTCTTC,CASSKGTSGRIYNEQFF
.,TRBJ2-7,TRBV3-1,.,TGTGCCAGCAGCCAAGGTAGTAGTATCTACGAGCAGTACTTC,CASSQGSSIYEQYF
.,TRBJ2-7,TRBV12-3/TRBV12-4,many,TGTGCCAGCAGTCTTGTAGGGCTGTGGGACGAGCAGTACTTC,CASSLVGLWDEQYF
TRBD1,TRBJ2-1,TRBV12-3/TRBV12-4,.,TGTGCCAGCAGTTTAATAGGACAGGTTTACAATGAGAAGTTCTTC,CASSLIGQVYNEKFF
.,TRBJ1-2,TRBV19,once,TGTGCCAGTAGACCCCTCACAGGGAGATTACCCTCTAACTATGGCTACACCTTC,CASRPLTGRLPSNYGYTF
.,TRBJ2-7,TRBV10-3,many,TGTGCCACCGGCGAGCATCAGGGCTCCTACGAGCAGTACTTC,CATGEHQGSYEQYF
TRBD2,TRBJ2-3,TRBV5-1,.,TGTGCCAGCAGCCTACTTAGCGGGGGGAGCACAGATACGCAGTATTTT,CASSLLSGGSTDTQYF
.,TRBJ1-4,TRBV6-6,few,TGTGCCAGCAGTCCTAACCCATGGCGTCAGGCCAGGTCGCCGTTTTTT,CASSPNPWRQARSPFF
.,TRBJ1-2,TRBV7-8,.,TGTGCCAGCAGCATAGTCTTGGAAAGTAACTATGGCTACACCTTC,CASSIVLESNYGYTF
.,TRBJ1-3,TRBV6-5,.,TGTGCCAGCAGTTACTCGATCCTTTCTGGAAACACCATATATTTT,CASSYSILSGNTIYF
TRBD2,TRBJ2-5,TRBV3-1,few,TGTGCCAGCAGCCAAGAGGGACTAGCGGTCTACAATGAGCAGTACTTC,CASSQEGLAVYNEQYF
TRBD1,TRBJ1-5,TRBV14,.,TGTGCCAGCAGCCAAGAGACCAGGGGGGTCCAGCATTTT,CASSQETRGVQHF
TRBD2,TRBJ2-5,TRBV24-1,few,TGTGCCACCAGTCAGTCCCGGACTAGCGGTAGCTCCTACAATGAGCTGTACTTC,CATSQSRTSGSSYNELYF